This entry is about one TCR beta chain. The same CDR3 also results from other DNA sequences found in this sample. The sample is drawn from a study of blood T cell repertoires in COVID-19. As for the study in general: Collection of acute and convalescent COVID-19 samples took place in the United States, Italy and Spain. Sample material is recorded as cDNA or gDNA derived from T cells, B-cell-depleted T cells, or PBMCs.

The CDR3 is made up of 13 amino acids. Trimming cost V 5 bases and J 8 bases, with 10 bases left between them. Per germline, CDR1 MRHNA and CDR2 SNTAGT. Per the study methods: Reference gene primer amplification in the assay estimated nucleated cell counts. Sequencing used immunoSEQ multiplex PCR; TCRdb keeps in-frame clones, though not all of them. The V and J calls and clone size were taken over from that table, and D and trimming were inferred from the DNA. Here the sample spans approximately 380,000 clones, 85% being singletons. The sequenced material came from peripheral blood. The origin of this receptor is a woman aged 18-30 years with acute or convalescent COVID-19. The rearrangement links TRBV6-4 to TRBJ1-6; D call uncertain. Here the CDR3 reads CASSTTGDSPLHF. The CDR3, as DNA: TGTGCCAGCAGTACAACGGGAGATTCACCCCTCCACTTT.